The 23 T cell receptor beta chains below all came from one sample that was sequenced in a study of T cell responses to AZD1222 COVID-19 vaccine. Sequencing used immunoSEQ multiplex PCR; TCRdb keeps in-frame clones, though not all of them. The sample has about 120,000 clones, approximately 93% seen once. Sequencing used peripheral blood, obtained on day 0 of AZD1222 vaccination. The origin of the receptors is an adult in good health.

The rearrangement links TRBV5-6 to TRBJ2-7, with 11 nucleotides matching TRBD2. The CDR3 is 17 residues long. V lost 2 bases to trimming and J lost 4 bases; unmatched junction nucleotides: 11. Per germline, CDR1 SGHDT and CDR2 YYEEEE. This CDR3 is CASSFRLRGLAGYEQYF. The CDR3 DNA follows: TGTGCCAGCAGCTTTCGGTTGAGAGGACTAGCGGGTTACGAGCAGTACTTC.

This chain joins TRBV19 and TRBJ2-1; D unclear. Trimming left V 7 bases short and J 3 bases short, with 10 bases between. The CDR3 loop spans 13 amino acids. The V gene's germline CDR1 is LNHDA and CDR2 SQIVND (reference sequence). CDR3 sequence: CASTSGLYNEQFF. The CDR3 nucleotides are TGTGCCAGTACCTCGGGCCTCTACAATGAGCAGTTCTTC.

V and J are TRBV28 and TRBJ1-1, with D possibly TRBD1 on 5 matching bases. The CDR3 length is 13 residues. V lost 4 bases to trimming and J lost 7 bases, with 13 bases between them. Germline V CDR1 and CDR2: MDHEN, SYDVKM. In DNA form, the CDR3 reads TGTGCCAGCAGTTGGAGGGGAAAGAATGAAGCTTTCTTT. Protein sequence: CASSWRGKNEAFF.

The chain recombines TRBV28 with TRBJ1-3, with D uncertain. The germline gives CDR1 MDHEN, CDR2 SYDVKM. CDR3 size: 15 residues. Trimming took 0 bases from V and 0 from J, leaving 6 bases between them. The CDR3 DNA reads as TGTGCCAGCAGTTTATGGACGGCCTCTGGAAACACCATATATTTT. Its translation: CASSLWTASGNTIYF.

This chain links TRBV28 with TRBJ1-2; D gene ambiguous. This CDR3 has 12 amino acids. Germline lookup yields CDR1 MDHEN and CDR2 SYDVKM. The V end lost 4 bases, the J end lost 8 bases, and 11 bases lay between the germline ends. The CDR3 nucleotides read TGTGCCAGCAGTTCCCTTTCCGCAGGCTACACCTTC. This translates into CASSSLSAGYTF.

This chain connects TRBV28 to TRBJ1-6; D is undetermined. Trimming removed 3 bases from V and 7 bases from J, with 25 bases in between. The CDR3 is made up of 19 amino acids. Germline V gene data show CDR1 as MDHEN and CDR2 as SYDVKM. In DNA form, the CDR3 reads TGTGCCAGCAGTTTTGACCCCTTTAGACGTAGGGTAAAAAATTCACCCCTCCACTTT. Its protein product is CASSFDPFRRRVKNSPLHF.

The chain employs TRBV19 and TRBJ1-2; a weak D match, TRBD1 (5 bases). V lost 3 bases and J 4 bases, leaving 15 bases between the germline ends. Germline CDR1 and CDR2: LNHDA and SQIVND (reference sequence). The CDR3 consists of 15 residues. CDR3 nucleotide sequence: TGTGCCAGTAGTATCCGGGACGGGGACTTCTATGGCTACACCTTC. Its translation is CASSIRDGDFYGYTF.

This clone has only a few counts. This sequence joins TRBV14 and TRBJ2-2, with D perhaps TRBD2 (5 bases). The CDR3 length is 13 residues. The V end lost 8 bases, the J end lost 5 bases, and 12 bases lay between the germline ends. CDR1 is SGHDN, CDR2 FVKESK, per germline. The chain's CDR3 is CASYRPGTGELFF. CDR3 in DNA: TGTGCCAGCTACCGTCCGGGAACCGGGGAGCTGTTTTTT.

The CDR3 here is CASKVTVTGELFF. DNA for the CDR3: TGTGCCAGCAAGGTGACAGTGACCGGGGAGCTGTTTTTT. This sequence joins TRBV2 and TRBJ2-2; possible D gene TRBD1, 5 bases. Germline V CDR1 and CDR2: SNHLY, FYNNEI. CDR3 size: 13 residues. V was trimmed by 7 bases and J by 5 bases, leaving 11 bases between them. Looking up the rest from reference TRBV2 and TRBJ2-2 gives the full variable domain: EPEVTQTPSHQVTQMGQEVILRCVPISNHLYFYWYRQILGQKVEFLVSFYNNEISEKSEIFDDQFSVERPDGSNFTLKIRSTKLEDSAMYFCASKVTVTGELFFGEGSRLTVL.

This clone is a singleton in its sample. This sequence joins TRBV4-1 and TRBJ2-5, with D possibly TRBD1 on 6 matching bases. Germline CDR1 is MGHRA and CDR2 is YSYEKL. This CDR3 has 16 residues. V was shortened by 6 bases and J by 2 bases, with 19 bases between the two germline ends. CDR3 nucleotides: TGCGCCAGCAGACGTGGCGCAGGGGTTGTTCAAGAGACCCAGTACTTC. Translation: CASRRGAGVVQETQYF.

The CDR3 DNA reads as TGTGCCAGCAGCGTAGGGGGTTATCTCGAGCAGTACTTC. Amino acid sequence: CASSVGGYLEQYF. The chain couples TRBV7-9 to TRBJ2-7; D is possibly TRBD1 (6 bases). The CDR3 runs to 13 residues. Trimming pared 5 bases from V and 6 bases from J, leaving 14 bases between. Germline assignment: CDR1 SEHNR and CDR2 FQNEAQ (reference sequence).

The chain is built from TRBV7-9 and TRBJ2-7; tentative D call: TRBD1 (6 bases). There are 15 residues in the CDR3. Trimming cost V 3 bases and J 3 bases, with 15 bases left between them. Per the germline V gene, CDR1 is SEHNR and CDR2 is FQNEAQ (reference sequence). The CDR3 region has the DNA TGTGCCAGCAGCTTTCCCGACAGGAACCTCTACGAGCAGTACTTC. Protein sequence: CASSFPDRNLYEQYF.

The V call is TRBV2, the J call TRBJ1-2; tentatively, D is TRBD1 (6 bases). V was pared by 4 bases and J by 3 bases, with 12 bases between. This CDR3 spans 14 amino acids. CDR1 and CDR2 from the germline V gene are SNHLY and FYNNEI. CDR3 nucleotide sequence: TGTGCCAGCAGTGTTTCAGGGGCCTACTATGGCTACACCTTC. It is translated as CASSVSGAYYGYTF.

V usage is TRBV28 and J usage is TRBJ2-5; D possibly uses TRBD1 or TRBD2 (5 bases each). The CDR3 loop spans 12 amino acids. Trimming pared 7 bases from V and 5 bases from J, leaving 11 bases between. Germline V gives CDR1 MDHEN, CDR2 SYDVKM. The CDR3 loop is CASKGTEETQYF. The CDR3 DNA sequence: TGTGCCAGCAAGGGGACCGAGGAGACCCAGTACTTC.

This clone was counted a single time. V is TRBV19 and J is TRBJ1-5; D not resolved. From germline, CDR1 is LNHDA and CDR2 SQIVND (reference sequence). V was cut by 3 bases and J by 2 bases, with 11 bases left in between. The CDR3 has 15 amino acids. The CDR3 here is CASSIGSRGNQPQHF. CDR3 nucleotides: TGTGCCAGTAGTATCGGCAGTAGGGGCAATCAGCCCCAGCATTTT.

The chain couples TRBV19 to TRBJ1-1, with D perhaps matching TRBD1 (5 bases). Trimming shortened V by 5 bases and J by 4 bases, and 14 bases separated the two germline ends. Germline V gene lookup returns CDR1 LNHDA and CDR2 SQIVND (reference sequence). The CDR3 runs to 14 residues. This CDR3 is CASSEWEGRTEAFF. The CDR3 DNA reads as TGTGCCAGTAGTGAGTGGGAGGGACGCACTGAAGCTTTCTTT.

The CDR3, as DNA: TGTGCTAGTGGACGGGAAGGTCTGCTGTCCTACGAGCAGTACTTC. The encoded protein is CASGREGLLSYEQYF. This rearrangement joins TRBV12-5 to TRBJ2-7; a possible D gene is TRBD2 (5 bases). V lost 6 bases and J lost 1, with 16 bases in between. The V gene's germline CDR1 is LGHNT and CDR2 FRNRAP. This CDR3 is 15 amino acids long.

This sequence joins TRBV11-2 and TRBJ1-5; D is undetermined. CDR1 is SGHAT and CDR2 is FQNNGV in the germline V gene. V lost 7 bases to trimming and J lost 8 bases, with 9 bases between them. CDR3 length: 11 amino acids. The CDR3 is CASISREPQHF. The CDR3 DNA sequence: TGTGCCAGCATATCCCGGGAGCCCCAGCATTTT.

The chain links TRBV5-1 to TRBJ2-2; 8 nucleotides match TRBD1. Germline values: CDR1 SGHRS, CDR2 YFSETQ. V lost 3 bases to trimming and J lost 5 bases; unmatched junction nucleotides: 12. The CDR3 length is 17 residues. CDR3 in DNA: TGCGCCAGCAGCTCCCACCCGACAGGGGTATGGACCGGGGAGCTGTTTTTT. It specifies CASSSHPTGVWTGELFF.

This sequence joins TRBV7-6 and TRBJ2-7; TRBD1 matches at 8 bases. With V trimmed by 4 bases and J by 0 bases, 8 bases remained unmatched. Looked up from germline, CDR1 is SGHVS and CDR2 is FNYEAQ. This CDR3 is built from 16 residues. This CDR3 reads CASSSGPGQASYEQYF. In DNA form, the CDR3 reads TGTGCCAGCAGCTCGGGACCGGGACAGGCCTCCTACGAGCAGTACTTC. Variable domain in full (rest from reference TRBV7-6 and TRBJ2-7): GAGVSQSPRYKVTKRGQDVALRCDPISGHVSLYWYRQALGQGPEFLTYFNYEAQQDKSGLPNDRFSAERPEGSISTLTIQRTEQRDSAMYRCASSSGPGQASYEQYFGPGTRLTVT.

The V gene is TRBV6-5, the J gene TRBJ1-2; D may be TRBD1 (5 bases). Germline CDR1 and CDR2: MNHEY and SVGAGI. This CDR3 contains 15 residues. Trimming stripped 2 bases from V and 5 bases from J, with 15 bases between. CDR3 coding DNA: TGTGCCAGCAGTTACGGGGGAGGCAGTTCTTATGGCTACACCTTC. It translates to CASSYGGGSSYGYTF.

The gene calls are TRBV28 and TRBJ2-3; the match to TRBD2 covers 7 bases. Germline CDR1 MDHEN, CDR2 SYDVKM. The ends lost 3 bases at V and 5 bases at J; junction bases unmatched: 11. This CDR3 spans 16 amino acids. CDR3 in DNA: TGTGCCAGCAGTTTGGGGCTAGCGGTGGGGGAAGATACGCAGTATTTT. Its protein product is CASSLGLAVGEDTQYF.

V gene TRBV19 combines with J gene TRBJ2-1; TRBD2 agrees at 12 bases. Germline values: CDR1 LNHDA, CDR2 SQIVND (reference sequence). This CDR3 is built from 21 residues. V was clipped by 1 base and J by 3 bases; unmatched bases: 16. CDR3 sequence reads: CASSIVPPLAGGPRDYNEQFF. The CDR3 DNA sequence: TGTGCCAGTAGTATAGTGCCCCCGCTAGCGGGAGGGCCGAGGGACTACAATGAGCAGTTCTTC.